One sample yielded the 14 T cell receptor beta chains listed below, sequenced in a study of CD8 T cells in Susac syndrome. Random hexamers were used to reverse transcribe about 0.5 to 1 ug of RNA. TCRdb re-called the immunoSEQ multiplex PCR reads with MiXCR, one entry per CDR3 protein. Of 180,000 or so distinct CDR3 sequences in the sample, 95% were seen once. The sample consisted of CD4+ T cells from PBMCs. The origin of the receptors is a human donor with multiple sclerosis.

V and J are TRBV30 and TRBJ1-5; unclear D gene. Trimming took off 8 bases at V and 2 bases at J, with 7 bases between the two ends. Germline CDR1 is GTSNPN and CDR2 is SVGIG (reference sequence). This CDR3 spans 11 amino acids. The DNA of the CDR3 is TGTGCCAGTGTCTGCAATCAGCCCCAGCATTTT. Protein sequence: CASVCNQPQHF.

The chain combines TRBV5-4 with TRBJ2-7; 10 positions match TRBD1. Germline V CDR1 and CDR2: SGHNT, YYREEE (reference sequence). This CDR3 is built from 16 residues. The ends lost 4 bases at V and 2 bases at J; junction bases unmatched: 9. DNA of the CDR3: TGTGCCAGCAGCCCCGAAATAGGACAGGGGGCCTACGAGCAGTACTTC. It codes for CASSPEIGQGAYEQYF.

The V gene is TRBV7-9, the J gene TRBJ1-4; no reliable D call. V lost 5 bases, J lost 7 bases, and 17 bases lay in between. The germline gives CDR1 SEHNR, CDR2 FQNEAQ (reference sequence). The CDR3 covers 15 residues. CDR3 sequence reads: CASSPPWQVGEKLFF. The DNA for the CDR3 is TGTGCCAGCAGCCCCCCCTGGCAGGTCGGTGAAAAACTGTTTTTT.

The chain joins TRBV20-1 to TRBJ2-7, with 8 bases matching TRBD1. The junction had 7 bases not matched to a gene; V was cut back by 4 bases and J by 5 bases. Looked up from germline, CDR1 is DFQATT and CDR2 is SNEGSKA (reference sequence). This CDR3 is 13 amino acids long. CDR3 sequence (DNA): TGCAGTGCTACCGCGGGGACAGGCAACGAGCAGTACTTC. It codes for CSATAGTGNEQYF.

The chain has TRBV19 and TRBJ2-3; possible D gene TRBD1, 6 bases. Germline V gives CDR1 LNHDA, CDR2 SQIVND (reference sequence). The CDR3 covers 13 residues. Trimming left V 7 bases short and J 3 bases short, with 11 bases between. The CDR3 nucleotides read TGTGCCAGTATCAGCACAGGGACAGATACGCAGTATTTT. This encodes CASISTGTDTQYF.

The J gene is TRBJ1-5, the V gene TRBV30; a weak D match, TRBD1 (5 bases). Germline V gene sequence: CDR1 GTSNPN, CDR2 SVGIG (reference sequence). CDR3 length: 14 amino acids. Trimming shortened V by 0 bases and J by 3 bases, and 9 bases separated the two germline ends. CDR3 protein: CAWSVVRDNQPQHF. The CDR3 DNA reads TGTGCCTGGAGTGTCGTCAGGGACAATCAGCCCCAGCATTTT.

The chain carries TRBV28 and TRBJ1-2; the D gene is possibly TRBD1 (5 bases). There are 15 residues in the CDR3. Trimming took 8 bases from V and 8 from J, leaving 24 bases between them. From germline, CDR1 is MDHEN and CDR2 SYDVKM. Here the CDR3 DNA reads TGTGCCAGCGTCAACGTTCCGATCGGGGGAGGAGGCTACACCTTC. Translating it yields CASVNVPIGGGGYTF.

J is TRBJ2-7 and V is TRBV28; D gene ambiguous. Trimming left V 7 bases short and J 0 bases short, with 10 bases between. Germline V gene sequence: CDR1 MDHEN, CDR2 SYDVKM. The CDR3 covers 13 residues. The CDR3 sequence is CASTLSGSYEQYF. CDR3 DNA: TGTGCCAGCACCCTGAGTGGCTCCTACGAGCAGTACTTC. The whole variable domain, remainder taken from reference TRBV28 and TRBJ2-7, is DVKVTQSSRYLVKRTGEKVFLECVQDMDHENMFWYRQDPGLGLRLIYFSYDVKMKEKGDIPEGYSVSREKKERFSLILESASTNQTSMYLCASTLSGSYEQYFGPGTRLTVT.

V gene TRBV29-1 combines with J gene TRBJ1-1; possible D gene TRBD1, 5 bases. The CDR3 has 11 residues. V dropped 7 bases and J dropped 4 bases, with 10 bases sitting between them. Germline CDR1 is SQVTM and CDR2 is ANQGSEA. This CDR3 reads CSAGGFTEAFF. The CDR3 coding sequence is TGCAGCGCCGGGGGGTTCACTGAAGCTTTCTTT.

The CDR3 nucleotides are TGTGCCAGCAGCGTAGTAGGGGACAATTCACCCCTCCACTTT. Translated, it gives CASSVVGDNSPLHF. This chain links TRBV9 with TRBJ1-6; the D gene is possibly TRBD1 (5 bases). Germline CDR1 is SGDLS and CDR2 is YYNGEE. The CDR3 runs to 14 residues. Trimming stripped 0 bases from V and 7 bases from J, with 8 bases between.

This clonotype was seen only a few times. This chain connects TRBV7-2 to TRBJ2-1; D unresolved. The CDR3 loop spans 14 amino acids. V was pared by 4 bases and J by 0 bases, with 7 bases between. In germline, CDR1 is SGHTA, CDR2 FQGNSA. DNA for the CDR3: TGTGCCAGCAGCTCCTCTAGCTCCTACAATGAGCAGTTCTTC. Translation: CASSSSSSYNEQFF.

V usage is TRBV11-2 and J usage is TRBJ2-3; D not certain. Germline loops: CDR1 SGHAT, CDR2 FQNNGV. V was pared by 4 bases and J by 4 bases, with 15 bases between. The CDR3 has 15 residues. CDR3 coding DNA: TGTGCCAGCAGCTCGAGCTCCCGACATCCAGATACGCAGTATTTT. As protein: CASSSSSRHPDTQYF.

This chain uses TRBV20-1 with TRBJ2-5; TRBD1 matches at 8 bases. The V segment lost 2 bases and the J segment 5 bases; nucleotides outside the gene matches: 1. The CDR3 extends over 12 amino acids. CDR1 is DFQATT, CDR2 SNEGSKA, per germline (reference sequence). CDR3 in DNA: TGCAGTGCTAGACAGGGGGCTGAGACCCAGTACTTC. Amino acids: CSARQGAETQYF.

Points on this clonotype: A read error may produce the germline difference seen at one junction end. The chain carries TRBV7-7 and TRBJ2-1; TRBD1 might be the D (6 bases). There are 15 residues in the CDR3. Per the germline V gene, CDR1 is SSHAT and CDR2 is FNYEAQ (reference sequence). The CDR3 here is CASSSLGLGAGEQFF. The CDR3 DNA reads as TGTGCTAGCAGCTCCCTGGGTCTGGGGGCGGGTGAGCAGTTCTTC.